The entry below gives a single T cell receptor (beta chain) sequence along with its context. Its target is not known. The sample holds other DNA sequences that translate to the same CDR3. This record comes from a study of STAT5B mutations in CD4+ large granular lymphocyte leukemia. The overall study: Among healthy controls, a particular HLA allele went with more CDR3 'QG' motifs. Notes on the study in general: TRBV06-family usage was enriched in top patient clones (8/27) versus controls (2/35).

The assay was run at survey level. Authors' processing steps: Productive clonotypes were detectable down to 2.59 x 10-5 frequency. The method was immunoSEQ multiplex PCR; TCRdb's version includes in-frame clones alone and lacks a portion of them. Clone size and the V and J calls come from that table; the DNA yielded D and trimming. This sample carries about 30,000 clones, 70% to 90% of them seen once, and the ten largest clones take approximately 3.2%. Deletions cut 1 base from V and 1 base from J, with 3 bases between. The CDR3 has 12 residues. The germline V gene has CDR1 SGHDT and CDR2 YYEEEE. The receptor comes from a human donor in good health. Input material: CD4+ T cells from blood buffy coats. V gene TRBV5-6 combines with J gene TRBJ2-7; D unclear. CDR3 DNA sequence: TGTGCCAGCAGCTTGACTTCCTACGAGCAGTACTTC. It encodes CASSLTSYEQYF.